These T cell receptor beta chains were read from a single sample in a study of T cell responses to AZD1222 COVID-19 vaccine. TCRdb's table, derived via immunoSEQ multiplex PCR, lists solely in-frame clones and lacks some. The data contain some 110,000 clones, approximately 86% of them seen just once; the ten biggest clones take up around 8.7%. This material consisted of peripheral blood, taken on day 0 of AZD1222 vaccination. All receptors come from an adult in good health. Both conserved end residues are trimmed from each CDR3. The order of the fields is clone size, J gene, V gene, CDR3 protein. Only some rows state a clone size, as once, few, many or a class for expanded clones.

once | TRBJ2-7 | TRBV5-5 | ASSVGSGGLFYEQY
- | TRBJ2-5 | TRBV7-2 | ASVAGASQETQY
- | TRBJ1-2 | TRBV6-5 | ASSYSGRATYGYT
- | TRBJ1-2 | TRBV19 | ASSPGPSFHYGYT
- | TRBJ2-3 | TRBV5-1 | ASSKDRHRDTDTQY
- | TRBJ2-3 | TRBV5-1 | ASSLTSGGASDTQY
- | TRBJ2-5 | TRBV9 | ASSVGGQINQETQY
once | TRBJ2-5 | TRBV4-2 | ASSQDPGQPQETQY
- | TRBJ1-1 | TRBV20-1 | SARVYTEAF
few | TRBJ1-1 | TRBV5-3 | ARSLLGQGDTEAF
- | TRBJ2-2 | TRBV6-6 | ASRRQGEGTGELF
- | TRBJ1-1 | TRBV7-3 | ASSSFSAPEAF
- | TRBJ1-2 | TRBV5-8 | ASRYRQGANYGYT
- | TRBJ1-1 | TRBV3-1/TRBV3-2 | ASSLTGDTEAF